This TCR beta chain stems from a study of Ad26.COV2.S vaccination and SARS-CoV-2 variants. Overall study: The trial was COV1001 and the donor's arm was Ad26.COV2.S. Study conclusions and caveats: People who got the vaccine had more spike-specific TCR breadth than people who got placebo.

TCRdb keeps only in-frame clones here, not all; method: immunoSEQ multiplex PCR. The repertoire consists of some 500,000 clones, with roughly nine tenths occurring once and the leading ten covering around 2.6%. Treatment noted: about 20 received Ad26.COV2.S at low or high dose, single or two shots; a few received placebo; per-sample allocation not given. Each sample was drawn 63 days after the first injection (of vaccine or placebo). Immunization relied on an Ad26 vector, which expressed Wuhan-strain SARS-CoV-2 spike. In regard to this clone: What it recognizes is unknown.

V was clipped by 5 bases and J by 8 bases; unmatched bases: 23. This CDR3 contains 18 residues. Per the germline V gene, CDR1 is MNHEY and CDR2 is SMNVEV (reference sequence). The receptor was isolated from a person between 18 and 65 years old who received the Ad26.COV2.S COVID-19 vaccine or a placebo. The genes are TRBV27 and TRBJ1-2; TRBD1 aligns across 7 bases. Material: peripheral blood, obtained in a trial of Ad26.COV2.S vaccine versus placebo. CDR3 in DNA: TGTGCCAGCAGTCAGACAGGGAAGGAGCGAGTTAATAGCGGGGGCTACACCTTC. Its translation: CASSQTGKERVNSGGYTF.